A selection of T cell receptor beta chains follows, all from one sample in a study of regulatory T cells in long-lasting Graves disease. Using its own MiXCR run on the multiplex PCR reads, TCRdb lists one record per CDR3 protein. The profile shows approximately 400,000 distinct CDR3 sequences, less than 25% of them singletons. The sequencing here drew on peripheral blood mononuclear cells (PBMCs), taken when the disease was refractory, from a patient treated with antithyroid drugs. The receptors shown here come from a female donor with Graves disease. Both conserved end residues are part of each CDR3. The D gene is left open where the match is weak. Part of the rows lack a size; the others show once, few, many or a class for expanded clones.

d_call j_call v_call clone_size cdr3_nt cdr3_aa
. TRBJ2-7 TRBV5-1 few TGCGCCAGCAGCTTGTCGCAGGGGCCAAGGCAGCAGTACTTC CASSLSQGPRQQYF
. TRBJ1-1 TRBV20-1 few TGCAGTGCTAGAGTTTCGGGACGGGCTGAAGCTTTCTTT CSARVSGRAEAFF
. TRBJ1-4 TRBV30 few TGTGCCTGGGGGGGGCCCGGGCCGGGGAATGAAAAACTGTTTTTT CAWGGPGPGNEKLFF
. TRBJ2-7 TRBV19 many TGTGCCAGTAGTCTGGACTTCTCTGCCTACGAGCAGTACTTC CASSLDFSAYEQYF
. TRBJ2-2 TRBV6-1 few TGTGCCAGCAGGGCGTCGAGCACCGGGGAGCTGTTTTTT CASRASSTGELFF
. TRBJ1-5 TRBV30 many TGTGCCTGGAGTTCAGGGAGTTCGAGCAATCAGCCCCAGCATTTT CAWSSGSSSNQPQHF
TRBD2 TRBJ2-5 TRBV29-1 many TGCAGCGTTGCCCTGGGACTAAAAGAGACCCAGTACTTC CSVALGLKETQYF
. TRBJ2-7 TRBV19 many TGTGCCAGTAGTATCTCTCCAGATCCCACCTACGAGCAGTACTTC CASSISPDPTYEQYF
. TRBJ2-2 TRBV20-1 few TGCAGTGCTAGAGCTCCAGAAACGAACACCGGGGAGCTGTTTTTT CSARAPETNTGELFF
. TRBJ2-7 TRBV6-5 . TGTGCCAGCAGTTACCCCGAGGGGGGCGGGTCAAAAGTGTACTTC CASSYPEGGGSKVYF
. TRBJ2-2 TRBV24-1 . TGTGCCACCAGGGCCCAAGCGGGGAACACCGGGGAGCTGTTTTTT CATRAQAGNTGELFF
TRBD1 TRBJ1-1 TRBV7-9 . TGTGCCAGCAGCATGGACGACAGGGTGAACACTGAAGCTTTCTTT CASSMDDRVNTEAFF
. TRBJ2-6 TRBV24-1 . TGTGCCACCAGTGACCCACCCGGTTCTGGGGCCAACGTCCTGACTTTC CATSDPPGSGANVLTF
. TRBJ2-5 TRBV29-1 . TGCAGCGTTCGACGGGAAAGGACCCAGTACTTC CSVRRERTQYF
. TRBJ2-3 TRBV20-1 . TGCAGTGCTAGAGGGGAATTCTCTAGCACAGATACGCAGTATTTT CSARGEFSSTDTQYF
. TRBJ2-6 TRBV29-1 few TGCAGCGTTTACACATCTGGGGCCAACGTCCTGACTTTC CSVYTSGANVLTF
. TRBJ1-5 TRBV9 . TGTGCCAGCAGCCCAACATTTAGCAATCAGCCCCAGCATTTT CASSPTFSNQPQHF
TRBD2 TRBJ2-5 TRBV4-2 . TGTGCCAGCAGCCCGGGGGGGGGGAGAGGGGATGAGACCCAGTACTTC CASSPGGGRGDETQYF
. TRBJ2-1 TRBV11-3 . TGTGCCAGCAGCTACGGGTTAGAAGAGCAGTTCTTC CASSYGLEEQFF
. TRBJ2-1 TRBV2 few TGTGCCAGCAAGAGCGTGGGCGGGACCCGCGGGGACAATGAGCAGTTCTTC CASKSVGGTRGDNEQFF
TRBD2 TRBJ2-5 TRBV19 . TGTGCCAGTAGTAGGGAGGCTAGCGGAGGTGAGGAGACCCAGTACTTC CASSREASGGEETQYF
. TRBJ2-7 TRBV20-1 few TGCAGTGCTAGAGTCAGGAGAACCTACGAGCAGTACTTC CSARVRRTYEQYF
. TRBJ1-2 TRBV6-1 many TGTGCCAGCACCCCAACCCATGTACTTTCTGGCTATGGCTACACCTTC CASTPTHVLSGYGYTF
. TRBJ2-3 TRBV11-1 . TGTGCCAGCAGCTTAGATAGTGGCCTCACGACAGATACGCAGTATTTT CASSLDSGLTTDTQYF
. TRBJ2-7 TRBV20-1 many TGCAGTGCTAGGCAGGACTCCTACGAGCAGTACTTC CSARQDSYEQYF
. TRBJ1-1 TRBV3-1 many TGTGCCAGCAGCCAGTCGCTGAACACTGAAGCTTTCTTT CASSQSLNTEAFF
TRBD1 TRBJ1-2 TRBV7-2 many TGTGCCAGCAGCACCGGACAGGGTGGCTACACCTTC CASSTGQGGYTF
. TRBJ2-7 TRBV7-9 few TGTGCCAGCCGCCCATCTAGATCCTACGAGCAGTACTTC CASRPSRSYEQYF
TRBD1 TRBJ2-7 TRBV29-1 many TGCAGCGTTATGCACGGGACAGGCGACGAGCAGTACTTC CSVMHGTGDEQYF
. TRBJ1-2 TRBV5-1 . TGCGCCAGCAGCTTGGATGGGGGAGATGGTGGCTACACCTTC CASSLDGGDGGYTF
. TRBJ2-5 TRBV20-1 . TGCAGTGCGAGGACACCCCCTACGGAGGCCCAGTACTTC CSARTPPTEAQYF
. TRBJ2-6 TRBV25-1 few TGTGCCAGCAGTGACAGGGGACTGTCTCTATCTGGGGCCAACGTCCTGACTTTC CASSDRGLSLSGANVLTF
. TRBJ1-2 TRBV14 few TGTGCCAGCAGCCAAGCGCTCCGGGCCCCATATGGCTACACCTTC CASSQALRAPYGYTF
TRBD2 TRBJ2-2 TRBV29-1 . TGCAGCGTTGTGGGACTAGCGGGAGATTTCACCGGGGAGCTGTTTTTT CSVVGLAGDFTGELFF
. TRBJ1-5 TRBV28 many TGTGCCAGCAGTTTATCGCGCGGTGGGTCTTCGGGAAGCAATCAGCCCCAGCATTTT CASSLSRGGSSGSNQPQHF
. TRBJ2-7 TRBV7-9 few TGTGCCAGCAGCTGGGGGGCGGACGAGCAGTACTTC CASSWGADEQYF
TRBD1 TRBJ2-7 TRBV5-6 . TGTGCCAGCGCCTCCACGGGGGGGACAGGGGGCGCATTGGACGAGCAGTACTTC CASASTGGTGGALDEQYF